The 32 T cell receptor beta chains reported below all come from one sample, sequenced in a study of blood T cell repertoires in COVID-19 (dated by TCRdb to about 2020). Libraries were built with the immunoSEQ multiplex PCR assay. TCRdb re-hosts the immuneACCESS table, in-frame sequences only. Its copies lack some clones; in the studies checked, an unresolved V gene accounts for under half of them, and the cause for the rest is not known. Across this sample there are tens of thousands of clones, with 80% to 85% seen only once. The leading ten clones occupy roughly 50% of the sample. Source material: peripheral blood. The receptors originated from a man in his 70s with acute or convalescent COVID-19.

This rearrangement joins TRBV9 to TRBJ2-3, with unresolved D. Per germline, CDR1 SGDLS and CDR2 YYNGEE. With 0 bases removed from V and 1 base from J, the gap between germline ends came to 3 bases. The CDR3 contains 13 residues. The CDR3 DNA sequence: TGTGCCAGCAGCGTAGCTGGCACAGATACGCAGTATTTT. Protein sequence: CASSVAGTDTQYF.

DNA of the CDR3: TGCGCCAGCAGCCACCAGTACCAAGAGACCCAGTACTTC. This codes for CASSHQYQETQYF. The chain links TRBV4-1 to TRBJ2-5; the D is unclear. V lost 3 bases to trimming and J lost 0 bases, with 5 bases between them. CDR1 and CDR2 from the germline V gene are MGHRA and YSYEKL. This CDR3 is built from 13 residues.

The V call is TRBV18, the J call TRBJ2-7; D is unclear. The V end was cut by 3 bases, the J end by 4 bases, with 7 bases between. The CDR3 is 12 residues long. Germline V gene lookup returns CDR1 KGHSH and CDR2 LQKENI. The CDR3 loop is CASSPTEYEQYF. CDR3 nucleotides: TGTGCCAGCTCACCGACGGAGTACGAGCAGTACTTC.

This rearrangement joins TRBV19 to TRBJ2-3, with a possible D match to TRBD1 (6 bases). CDR1 and CDR2 (germline): LNHDA, SQIVND (reference sequence). V was shortened by 10 bases and J by 5 bases, with 16 bases between the two germline ends. CDR3 length: 13 residues. In DNA, the CDR3 is TGTGCCACTGAACAGGGCTCTGGAGATACGCAGTATTTT. It yields the protein CATEQGSGDTQYF.

This chain connects TRBV18 to TRBJ1-5; D is possibly TRBD1 (5 bases). Trimming took off 5 bases at V and 4 bases at J, with 9 bases between the two ends. Germline assignment: CDR1 KGHSH and CDR2 LQKENI. The CDR3 has 13 residues. CDR3: CASSGQGNQPQHF. The CDR3 nucleotides are TGTGCCAGCTCAGGGCAGGGTAATCAGCCCCAGCATTTT.

In its sample, this clone was seen once. This chain links TRBV7-8 with TRBJ2-1; no clear D. The CDR3 runs 11 residues. Germline CDR1 reads SGHVS; CDR2 reads FQNEAQ. The germline V and J ends were trimmed by 5 bases and 10 bases, with 9 bases remaining between them. CDR3 residues: CASSQGGEQFF. In nucleotides, the CDR3 is TGTGCCAGCAGCCAAGGCGGCGAGCAGTTCTTC.

The chain links TRBV24-1 to TRBJ2-2; D is undetermined. V shed 4 bases and J shed 4 bases, with 15 bases lying between them. CDR1 and CDR2 from the germline V gene are KGHDR and SFDVKD. There are 16 residues in the CDR3. This chain's CDR3 is CATSEPTSRGTGELFF. The CDR3 region has the DNA TGTGCCACCAGTGAACCTACAAGTCGAGGCACCGGGGAGCTGTTTTTT.

The genes are TRBV7-3 and TRBJ2-3, with 10 bases that match TRBD2. V was clipped by 5 bases and J by 9 bases; unmatched bases: 8. The length of the CDR3 is 14 residues. Germline values: CDR1 SGHTA, CDR2 FQGTGA. The CDR3 loop is CASSPGTSVGTQYF. DNA of the CDR3: TGTGCCAGCAGCCCAGGGACTAGCGTAGGAACGCAGTATTTT.

The chain combines TRBV2 with TRBJ2-3; TRBD2 might be the D (7 bases). Per germline, CDR1 SNHLY and CDR2 FYNNEI. The CDR3 covers 15 residues. V lost 6 bases, J lost 1 base, and 14 bases lay in between. The CDR3 reads CASSSEGGRTDTQYF. CDR3 in DNA: TGTGCCAGCAGCTCCGAGGGGGGGCGCACAGATACGCAGTATTTT. Complete variable domain (other parts from reference TRBV2 and TRBJ2-3): EPEVTQTPSHQVTQMGQEVILRCVPISNHLYFYWYRQILGQKVEFLVSFYNNEISEKSEIFDDQFSVERPDGSNFTLKIRSTKLEDSAMYFCASSSEGGRTDTQYFGPGTRLTVL.

This clone was detected only a few times. Other DNA sequences in this sample translate to the same CDR3. The chain couples TRBV30 to TRBJ1-5; perhaps TRBD1 as D (6 bases). The germline V gene encodes CDR1 GTSNPN and CDR2 SVGIG (reference sequence). V lost 1 base, J lost 4 bases, and 8 bases lay in between. This CDR3 region has 13 residues. DNA of the CDR3: TGTGCCTGGAGTGCGACAGGAAATCAGCCCCAGCATTTT. Translated: CAWSATGNQPQHF.

The gene calls are TRBV10-3 and TRBJ2-1; TRBD2 is a possible D gene (5 bases). Looked up from germline, CDR1 is ENHRY and CDR2 is SYGVKD. The length of the CDR3 is 15 residues. Trimming took 2 bases from V and 2 from J, leaving 10 bases between them. CDR3 sequence: CAISEVGVTYNEQFF. Here the CDR3 DNA reads TGTGCCATCAGTGAGGTCGGGGTCACCTACAATGAGCAGTTCTTC.

The CDR3 DNA follows: TGTGCCAGCAGCTCCCTGGACAGGGTGAACACTGAAGCTTTCTTT. It encodes CASSSLDRVNTEAFF. V and J are TRBV7-9 and TRBJ1-1; 8 bases are a match to TRBD1. Unmatched junction bases numbered 4, after V lost 4 bases and J lost 0 bases. CDR1 and CDR2 (germline): SEHNR, FQNEAQ (reference sequence). The CDR3 length is 15 residues.

The chain uses TRBV24-1 and TRBJ1-2; D is perhaps TRBD1 (5 bases). V was cut by 3 bases and J by 0 bases, with 16 bases left in between. The CDR3 totals 17 residues. The germline V gene has CDR1 KGHDR and CDR2 SFDVKD. The CDR3 protein is CATSDSGVEGTNYGYTF. The CDR3 DNA is TGTGCCACCAGTGATAGCGGGGTGGAGGGGACTAACTATGGCTACACCTTC.

The V gene is TRBV7-3, the J gene TRBJ1-1; D gene unclear. Germline loops: CDR1 SGHTA, CDR2 FQGTGA. V lost 2 bases to trimming and J lost 4 bases, with 11 bases between them. CDR3 length: 14 amino acids. The CDR3 loop reads CASSLDSGSTEAFF. Written as DNA, the CDR3 is TGTGCCAGCAGCTTAGATTCCGGGAGCACTGAAGCTTTCTTT.

This sequence joins TRBV28 and TRBJ2-7, with a possible D match to TRBD1 (7 bases). This CDR3 has 12 residues. Trimming removed 6 bases from V and 4 bases from J, with 10 bases in between. Germline loops: CDR1 MDHEN, CDR2 SYDVKM. CDR3 residues: CASSQGGYEQYF. Here the CDR3 DNA reads TGTGCCAGCAGCCAGGGGGGTTACGAGCAGTACTTC.

This chain joins TRBV10-3 and TRBJ1-1; possible D gene TRBD1, 6 bases. V was clipped by 10 bases and J by 5 bases, with 20 bases between them. The CDR3 contains 14 residues. Germline V CDR1 and CDR2: ENHRY, SYGVKD. CDR3 nucleotides: TGTGCCACTATATCAAACAGGGACATGACTGAAGCTTTCTTT. Amino acid sequence: CATISNRDMTEAFF.

On this clone: At the DNA level, this CDR3 is encoded by other sequences in the same sample as well. This chain uses TRBV28 with TRBJ2-7; a weak D match, TRBD2 (5 bases). Trimming removed 8 bases from V and 2 bases from J, with 16 bases in between. The CDR3 has 14 residues. Germline CDR1 reads MDHEN; CDR2 reads SYDVKM. CDR3 bases: TGTGCCAGCTCTGAGAGCGGAAGGGCCTACGAGCAGTACTTC. Its protein is CASSESGRAYEQYF. Based on the CDR3 plus reference TRBV28 and TRBJ2-7, the full variable domain is DVKVTQSSRYLVKRTGEKVFLECVQDMDHENMFWYRQDPGLGLRLIYFSYDVKMKEKGDIPEGYSVSREKKERFSLILESASTNQTSMYLCASSESGRAYEQYFGPGTRLTVT.

J is TRBJ2-3 and V is TRBV5-1, with 8 nucleotides matching TRBD2. V lost 2 bases and J lost 6; bases outside the gene matches: 8. Germline-derived CDR1 and CDR2 are SGHRS and YFSETQ. The CDR3 spans 15 residues. CDR3 in DNA: TGCGCCAGCAGCTTACCAGCGGGGGTTGGGGATACGCAGTATTTT. Protein product: CASSLPAGVGDTQYF. The variable domain in full, completed from reference TRBV5-1 and TRBJ2-3, reads KAGVTQTPRYLIKTRGQQVTLSCSPISGHRSVSWYQQTPGQGLQFLFEYFSETQRNKGNFPGRFSGRQFSNSRSEMNVSTLELGDSALYLCASSLPAGVGDTQYFGPGTRLTVL.

The V gene is TRBV5-1, the J gene TRBJ2-3; 7 nucleotides match TRBD1. CDR1 and CDR2 (germline): SGHRS, YFSETQ. The CDR3 has 15 amino acids. V was pared by 5 bases and J by 1 base, with 7 bases of the junction left unmatched. The CDR3 DNA sequence: TGCGCCAGCAGTTCCTCAGGACAGGGCACAGATACGCAGTATTTT. Its protein is CASSSSGQGTDTQYF.

The chain links TRBV27 to TRBJ2-5; TRBD1 agrees at 10 bases. In germline, CDR1 is MNHEY, CDR2 SMNVEV (reference sequence). The CDR3 extends over 14 amino acids. V lost 5 bases to trimming and J lost 7 bases; unmatched junction nucleotides: 7. CDR3 coding DNA: TGTGCCAGCAGTGGACTTCGGACAGGGGGGACCCAGTACTTC. Its protein is CASSGLRTGGTQYF.

This sequence joins TRBV18 and TRBJ2-7, with 8 positions matching TRBD1. V trimming: 5 bases; J trimming: 5 bases; junction bases outside the gene matches: 2. Looked up from germline, CDR1 is KGHSH and CDR2 is LQKENI. The CDR3 length is 12 residues. CDR3 amino acids: CASSEDRDEQYF. DNA of the CDR3: TGTGCCAGCTCAGAGGACAGGGACGAGCAGTACTTC.

CDR3 bases: TGTGCCAGCAGCCAAGTCTCCAATTCACCCCTCCACTTT. This sequence encodes CASSQVSNSPLHF. The chain joins TRBV4-2 to TRBJ1-6; D remains unclear. V dropped 1 base and J dropped 7 bases, with 5 bases sitting between them. Germline V gene data show CDR1 as LGHNA and CDR2 as YNFKEQ. This CDR3 comprises 13 residues.

DNA of the CDR3: TGTGCCAGCAGCCCCGGGCTAGCGACCTACAATGAGCAGTTCTTC. Translation: CASSPGLATYNEQFF. The chain combines TRBV4-2 with TRBJ2-1, with D tentatively TRBD2 (6 bases). The CDR3 totals 15 residues. CDR1 and CDR2 (germline): LGHNA, YNFKEQ. Trimming cost V 4 bases and J 2 bases, with 12 bases left between them.

This rearrangement joins TRBV5-4 to TRBJ1-2; a possible D gene is TRBD1 (5 bases). This CDR3 has 14 amino acids. Per the germline V gene, CDR1 is SGHNT and CDR2 is YYREEE (reference sequence). V shed 0 bases and J shed 4 bases, with 10 bases lying between them. The CDR3 DNA reads as TGTGCCAGCAGCTTGGAGACAGCAGGCTATGGCTACACCTTC. It encodes CASSLETAGYGYTF.

V is TRBV7-8 and J is TRBJ2-2, with TRBD2 matching over 13 bases. The germline CDR1 and CDR2 sequences are SGHVS and FQNEAQ. The CDR3 sequence is 18 residues long. V gave up 5 bases and J gave up 2 bases; unmatched junction bases: 8. In DNA form, the CDR3 reads TGTGCCAGCAGCCCGAGACTAGCGGGGGGCCTAAACACCGGGGAGCTGTTTTTT. Its protein product is CASSPRLAGGLNTGELFF.

This chain joins TRBV28 and TRBJ1-2, with a tentative D call TRBD1 (6 bases). From germline, CDR1 is MDHEN and CDR2 SYDVKM. This CDR3 spans 14 amino acids. Trimming cost V 5 bases and J 4 bases, with 14 bases left between them. The CDR3 is CASSNPGQLYGYTF. CDR3 DNA sequence: TGTGCCAGCAGTAACCCTGGACAGCTCTATGGCTACACCTTC.

This chain uses TRBV5-4 with TRBJ2-2, with D possibly matching TRBD2 (7 bases). The CDR3 is 17 amino acids. Trimming shortened V by 4 bases and J by 1 base, and 17 bases separated the two germline ends. Per the germline V gene, CDR1 is SGHNT and CDR2 is YYREEE (reference sequence). CDR3 sequence reads: CASSDSSGGRNTGELFF. The CDR3 DNA reads as TGTGCCAGCAGCGACTCCTCCGGGGGGCGGAACACCGGGGAGCTGTTTTTT.

This chain connects TRBV2 to TRBJ2-5; 8 bases align to TRBD1. Germline V gene lookup returns CDR1 SNHLY and CDR2 FYNNEI. This CDR3 is built from 12 residues. V was pared by 5 bases and J by 5 bases, with 1 base of the junction left unmatched. CDR3 region: CASSRDRETQYF. As DNA, the CDR3 is TGTGCCAGCAGTCGGGACAGGGAGACCCAGTACTTC.

This clone is a singleton in its sample. This chain uses TRBV7-3 with TRBJ2-7; D might be TRBD1 (6 bases). From germline, CDR1 is SGHTA and CDR2 FQGTGA. The CDR3 is 15 residues long. Deletions cut 2 bases from V and 5 bases from J, with 16 bases between. The CDR3 protein is CASSLDRRAFDEQYF. CDR3 nucleotides: TGTGCCAGCAGCTTAGACAGGCGGGCGTTCGACGAGCAGTACTTC.

The J gene is TRBJ2-1, the V gene TRBV5-1, with TRBD2 identical over 8 bases. Losses at the gene ends were 2 bases for V and 2 bases for J; bases not matched to a gene: 3. The germline V gene encodes CDR1 SGHRS and CDR2 YFSETQ. This CDR3 is 15 amino acids long. CDR3 sequence reads: CASSLLAVPYNEQFF. CDR3 coding DNA: TGCGCCAGCAGCTTACTAGCGGTGCCCTACAATGAGCAGTTCTTC.

The chain carries TRBV6-2 or TRBV6-3 and TRBJ1-1, with no clear D. The V gene's germline CDR1 is MNHEY and CDR2 SVGEGT. V was clipped by 0 bases and J by 11 bases, with 16 bases between them. The CDR3 is made up of 14 amino acids. The CDR3 DNA is TGTGCCAGCAGTTACTCCGGTTTGTCGGTTAATGCTTTCTTT. This codes for CASSYSGLSVNAFF.

This chain connects TRBV7-6 to TRBJ2-2; 8 nucleotides agree with TRBD1. This CDR3 spans 17 amino acids. Losses at the gene ends were 0 bases for V and 7 bases for J; bases not matched to a gene: 10. Germline lookup yields CDR1 SGHVS and CDR2 FNYEAQ. The CDR3 protein is CASSLAVDRGSGGELFF. In nucleotides, the CDR3 is TGTGCCAGCAGCTTAGCGGTTGACAGGGGAAGCGGCGGGGAGCTGTTTTTT.